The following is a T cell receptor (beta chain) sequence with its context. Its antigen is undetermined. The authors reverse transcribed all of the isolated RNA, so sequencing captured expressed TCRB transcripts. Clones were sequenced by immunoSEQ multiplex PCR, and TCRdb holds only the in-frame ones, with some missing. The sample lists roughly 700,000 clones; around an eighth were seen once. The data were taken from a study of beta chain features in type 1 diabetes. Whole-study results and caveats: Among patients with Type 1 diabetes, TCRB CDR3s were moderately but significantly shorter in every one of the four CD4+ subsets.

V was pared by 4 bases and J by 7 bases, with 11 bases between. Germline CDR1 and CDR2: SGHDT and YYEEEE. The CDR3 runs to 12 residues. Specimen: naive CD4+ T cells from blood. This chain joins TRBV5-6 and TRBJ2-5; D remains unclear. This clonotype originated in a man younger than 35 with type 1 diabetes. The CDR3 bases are TGTGCCAGCAGCGCTACCGGTGGGACCCAGTACTTC. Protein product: CASSATGGTQYF.